The rows below give T cell receptor beta chains drawn from one sample of a study of shared clonotypes between healthy human individuals. TCRdb keeps only in-frame clones here, not all; method: immunoSEQ multiplex PCR. There are millions of clones in the sample; around nine tenths occur only once, and 0.14% lies in the top ten. The material sequenced was naive CD4+ T cells sorted from blood. These receptors were obtained from a man younger than 35 in good health. CDR3s include the opening cysteine and the closing phenylalanine or tryptophan. Each record gives: J gene, D gene, V gene, CDR3 protein. D genes are given only for firm matches.

TRBJ1-5	TRBD1	TRBV28	CATQPGDREQPQHF
TRBJ1-1	NA	TRBV6-1	CATWTSNTEAFF
TRBJ2-3	NA	TRBV30	CAWNQQATDTQYF
TRBJ2-3	TRBD2	TRBV6-1	CASSVGTSGSLGTDTQYF
TRBJ2-1	TRBD2	TRBV4-1	CASSLISGVENEQFF
TRBJ2-2	NA	TRBV6-5	CASGIAANTGELFF
TRBJ1-5	TRBD1	TRBV6-1	CASSRTGVSNQPQHF
TRBJ2-1	TRBD2	TRBV5-4	CASSLAGRANSEQFF
TRBJ2-3	NA	TRBV6-6	CASSPGQTSTDTQYF
TRBJ2-3	TRBD1	TRBV5-1	CASSLGTGGSTDTQYF
TRBJ2-7	NA	TRBV7-2	CASSLGGPTYEQYF
TRBJ2-7	TRBD2	TRBV19	CASSKTSGSSWVSEQYF
TRBJ1-1	TRBD1	TRBV9	CASSLGTGVNTEAFF
TRBJ1-1	NA	TRBV6-4	CASSERAGENTEAFF
TRBJ2-3	NA	TRBV6-5	CASSTDRDTQYF
TRBJ1-1	NA	TRBV6-5	CASRHRENTEAFF
TRBJ2-6	TRBD1	TRBV2	CASSPQGAGANVLTF
TRBJ2-1	NA	TRBV6-5	CASSFEFDLNEQFF
TRBJ2-1	NA	TRBV2	CASSDAVPIAYNEQFF
TRBJ2-3	TRBD2	TRBV4-3	CASSQGGTSGGDTQYF
TRBJ2-3	TRBD2	TRBV5-1	CASSASGGTDTQYF
TRBJ2-2	NA	TRBV30	CAWNFGFRDTGELFF
TRBJ1-2	NA	TRBV6-4	CASKKAEGYTF
TRBJ1-5	NA	TRBV5-5	CASSLAVGGNSNQPQHF
TRBJ1-6	NA	TRBV2	CASSVEGWNSPLHF
TRBJ2-7	NA	TRBV27	CASSFRQTGTYEQYF
TRBJ2-7	TRBD2	TRBV2	CASSEEKREVREQYF
TRBJ2-2	NA	TRBV4-3	CASSQEGLGSSGELFF
TRBJ2-1	TRBD2	TRBV9	CASSVGIGGAHEQFF
TRBJ2-7	NA	TRBV9	CASSPTPGTLHYEQYF
TRBJ2-3	NA	TRBV29-1	CSVVQSTDTQYF
TRBJ1-3	TRBD1	TRBV28	CASSSPGQGVSSGNTIYF
TRBJ1-6	NA	TRBV5-1	CASRPGQLYNSPLHF